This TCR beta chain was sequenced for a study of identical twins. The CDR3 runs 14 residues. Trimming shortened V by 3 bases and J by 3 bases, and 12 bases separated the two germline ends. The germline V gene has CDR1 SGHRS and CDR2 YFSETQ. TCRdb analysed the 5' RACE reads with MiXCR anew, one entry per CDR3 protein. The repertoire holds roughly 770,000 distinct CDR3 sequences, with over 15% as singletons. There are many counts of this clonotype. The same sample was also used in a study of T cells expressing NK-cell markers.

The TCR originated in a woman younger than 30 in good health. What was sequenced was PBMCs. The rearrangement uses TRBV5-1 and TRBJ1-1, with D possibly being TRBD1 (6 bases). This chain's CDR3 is CASSYLAGDTEAFF. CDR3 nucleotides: TGCGCCAGCAGCTACCTCGCAGGGGACACTGAAGCTTTCTTT.